This TCR beta chain was observed in a study of cytomegalovirus exposure and HLA in healthy donors. On the study more broadly: Roughly 180 million T cells yielded approximately 100 million unique TCR beta sequences, as an earlier analysis found.

The PCR ran on 60 Vbeta and 13 Jbeta primers. Repertoires were generated with immunoSEQ multiplex PCR, while TCRdb's copy carries only in-frame clones and drops some. Altogether some 100,000 clones are present, over 55% being singletons, with the ten largest covering 15% to 20%. The CDR3 totals 16 residues. V gave up 4 bases and J gave up 0 bases, with 16 bases separating them. Per the germline V gene, CDR1 is LNHNV and CDR2 is YYDKDF (reference sequence). The sequenced material came from PBMCs. The chain uses TRBV15 and TRBJ2-7; D unresolved. The source is a woman aged 18-35 years in good health and CMV-seropositive. The CDR3 is CATSKTRDSSSYEQYF. The CDR3 nucleotides are TGTGCCACCAGCAAAACGAGAGACTCGAGCTCCTACGAGCAGTACTTC.